The T cell receptor (beta chain) under discussion was sequenced for a study of cytomegalovirus exposure and HLA in healthy donors. Study-wide points: Beyond CMV serostatus, there was no information to go on about immune exposure. In an earlier analysis, in approximately 630 donors, most V segments appeared productive either ~90% or ~30% of the time.

With regard to this clone: Its antigen is not identified.

The CDR3 runs 16 residues. Trimming stripped 6 bases from V and 0 bases from J, with 16 bases between. From germline, CDR1 is SGHRS and CDR2 YFSETQ. PCR employed 60 Vbeta and 13 Jbeta primers. Measured with immunoSEQ multiplex PCR; TCRdb has only the in-frame clones, and not every one. Of more than 100,000 clones listed, about three quarters were seen once; the top ten hold over 25%. The sample consisted of PBMCs. The source of this sequence is a man aged 60 to 69 in good health and CMV-seropositive. The chain carries TRBV5-1 and TRBJ2-1, with TRBD1 as a possible D gene (5 bases). CDR3 DNA sequence: TGCGCCAGCACCCTAGGGGCCCACAGCTCCTACAATGAGCAGTTCTTC. It encodes CASTLGAHSSYNEQFF. The full variable domain, with the rest looked up from reference TRBV5-1 and TRBJ2-1, is KAGVTQTPRYLIKTRGQQVTLSCSPISGHRSVSWYQQTPGQGLQFLFEYFSETQRNKGNFPGRFSGRQFSNSRSEMNVSTLELGDSALYLCASTLGAHSSYNEQFFGPGTRLTVL.